This T cell receptor beta chain is from a study of blood T cells in healthy people across ages. Study-wide findings and caveats: There was no known CMV status for donors, so expanded clonotype changes were possibly confounded.

The CDR3 loop spans 15 amino acids. Germline CDR1 is MNHEY and CDR2 is SVGAGI. Trimming cost V 5 bases and J 3 bases, with 17 bases left between them. Through a sample-barcoded 5' primer and a J-beta primer mix, a second PCR was run for roughly 6 to 11 cycles. A 12-random-nucleotide template-switch adaptor tagged each cDNA molecule. TCRdb redid the calling of the 5' RACE reads with MiXCR, one entry per CDR3 protein. Among approximately 1.5 million distinct CDR3 sequences listed, about 32% were seen once. A word on this clonotype: What it binds is unknown.

The receptor was derived from a woman aged 25 to 39 in good health. This chain joins TRBV6-5 and TRBJ2-7; D uncertain. Specimen: blood. CDR3 residues: CASSRTDPFVYEQYF. The CDR3 coding sequence is TGTGCCAGCAGTCGGACGGATCCCTTCGTCTACGAGCAGTACTTC.